Below, 31 T cell receptor beta chains from the same sample are listed, as sequenced in a study of cytomegalovirus exposure and HLA in healthy donors. PCR employed 60 Vbeta and 13 Jbeta primers. TCRdb keeps only in-frame clones here, not all; method: immunoSEQ multiplex PCR. This sample's clone table lists approximately 50,000 clones. Material for sequencing was PBMCs. All receptors derive from a woman aged 40-49 years in good health and CMV-seronegative.

The chain is built from TRBV28 and TRBJ2-7; possible D gene TRBD2, 7 bases. V gave up 4 bases and J gave up 3 bases, with 19 bases separating them. The CDR3 is 16 residues long. CDR1 is MDHEN and CDR2 is SYDVKM in the germline V gene. CDR3 amino acids: CASSSLGGTILYEQYF. The CDR3 nucleotides read TGTGCCAGCAGTTCCCTCGGGGGGACAATCCTCTACGAGCAGTACTTC. Drawing the rest from reference TRBV28 and TRBJ2-7, the complete variable domain is DVKVTQSSRYLVKRTGEKVFLECVQDMDHENMFWYRQDPGLGLRLIYFSYDVKMKEKGDIPEGYSVSREKKERFSLILESASTNQTSMYLCASSSLGGTILYEQYFGPGTRLTVT.

This chain's CDR3 is CASSPLTTPHADTQYF. DNA for the CDR3: TGTGCCAGCTCACCATTAACTACTCCCCACGCAGATACGCAGTATTTT. This chain uses TRBV18 with TRBJ2-3; D is ambiguous. V dropped 2 bases and J dropped 4 bases, with 16 bases sitting between them. The CDR3 extends over 16 amino acids. Germline V gives CDR1 KGHSH, CDR2 LQKENI.

The V call is TRBV11-2, the J call TRBJ2-2; 8 nucleotides agree with TRBD1. V shed 1 base and J 7 bases; nucleotides not matched to a gene: 2. This CDR3 spans 14 amino acids. Germline CDR1 SGHAT, CDR2 FQNNGV. The CDR3 protein is CASSLGRGRGELFF. DNA of the CDR3: TGTGCCAGCAGCTTAGGCAGGGGGCGCGGGGAGCTGTTTTTT.

The chain couples TRBV7-9 to TRBJ1-5, with 7 nucleotides matching TRBD1. This CDR3 has 15 residues. Germline CDR1 and CDR2: SEHNR and FQNEAQ (reference sequence). V lost 0 bases and J lost 7; bases outside the gene matches: 6. The CDR3 region is CASSLADRVAQPQHF. In DNA form, the CDR3 reads TGTGCCAGCAGCTTAGCAGACAGGGTGGCCCAGCCCCAGCATTTT.

The chain couples TRBV7-3 to TRBJ2-1, with 11 bases identical to TRBD2. This CDR3 comprises 15 residues. CDR1 is SGHTA, CDR2 FQGTGA, per germline. V gave up 0 bases and J gave up 6 bases; unmatched junction bases: 1. For the CDR3, the DNA is TGTGCCAGCAGCTTAACTAGCGGGAGGGCCAATGAGCAGTTCTTC. It specifies CASSLTSGRANEQFF.

The chain uses TRBV18 and TRBJ2-7; the D is unclear. Germline lookup yields CDR1 KGHSH and CDR2 LQKENI. There are 13 residues in the CDR3. V gave up 4 bases and J gave up 3 bases, with 10 bases separating them. CDR3 coding DNA: TGTGCCAGCTCACAAAATGGCCGCTACGAGCAGTACTTC. This encodes CASSQNGRYEQYF.

This chain uses TRBV7-8 with TRBJ2-1, with TRBD2 matching 15 bases. Per germline, CDR1 SGHVS and CDR2 FQNEAQ. Trimming at V came to 5 bases and at J to 10 bases, leaving 18 bases not matched to a gene. CDR3 length equals 19 residues. CDR3 sequence: CASSPPPGLAGGSVLEQFF. The DNA of the CDR3 is TGTGCCAGCAGCCCCCCTCCGGGACTAGCGGGAGGCTCCGTTTTGGAGCAGTTCTTC.

Comment on this clone: One end of the junction is discordant with germline, which a read error may explain. The genes are TRBV6-1 and TRBJ1-6, with 7 bases lining up with TRBD1. The germline V gene has CDR1 MNHNS and CDR2 SASEGT. The length of the CDR3 is 14 residues. CDR3 loop: CASSGRDSLGSLHF. The CDR3 region has the DNA TGTGCCAGCAGTGGAAGGGACAGCTTAGGATCCCTACACTTT.

Points on this clone: The germline gene is not matched at one end of the junction; a read error may be the cause. V usage is TRBV7-9 and J usage is TRBJ2-7; 7 nucleotides align to TRBD2. CDR3 size: 13 residues. CDR1 SEHNR and CDR2 FQNEAQ come from the germline V gene (reference sequence). The CDR3: CASSSGRVYGQYF. The CDR3 DNA follows: TGTGCCAGCAGCTCAGGGAGGGTCTACGGGCAGTACTTC.

The V call is TRBV5-8, the J call TRBJ1-5; TRBD1 matches at 7 bases. V lost 4 bases and J lost 0; bases outside the gene matches: 4. This CDR3 is built from 15 residues. In germline, CDR1 is SGHTS, CDR2 YDEGEE. CDR3 in amino acids: CASSGGTVSNQPQHF. CDR3 bases: TGTGCCAGCAGCGGGGGGACAGTTAGCAATCAGCCCCAGCATTTT.

The rearrangement uses TRBV11-1 and TRBJ2-5, with TRBD2 matching over 16 bases. The germline V gene has CDR1 SGHAT and CDR2 FQDESV (reference sequence). V lost 5 bases to trimming and J lost 9 bases; unmatched junction nucleotides: 6. There are 15 residues in the CDR3. The CDR3 DNA sequence: TGTGCCAGCAGCCGGGGACTAGCGGGGGGGGATGCCCAGTACTTC. Translated, it gives CASSRGLAGGDAQYF.

The rearrangement joins TRBV6-5 to TRBJ1-1; 7 bases agree with TRBD1. Germline trimming cut 5 bases from V and 2 bases from J; bases unmatched to any gene: 5. The CDR3 runs to 14 residues. Germline loops: CDR1 MNHEY, CDR2 SVGAGI. CDR3 protein: CASSRGGTNTEAFF. CDR3 sequence (DNA): TGTGCCAGCAGTCGAGGGGGCACCAACACTGAAGCTTTCTTT.

This chain connects TRBV7-9 to TRBJ2-5; TRBD1 might be the D (6 bases). This CDR3 is built from 15 residues. V lost 5 bases to trimming and J lost 4 bases, with 17 bases between them. CDR1 is SEHNR and CDR2 is FQNEAQ in the germline V gene (reference sequence). CDR3 amino acids: CASSPAGRGGETQYF. The CDR3 coding sequence is TGTGCCAGCAGCCCGGCGGGTCGAGGGGGAGAGACCCAGTACTTC.

The J gene is TRBJ2-7, the V gene TRBV13; TRBD2 might be the D (5 bases). Germline CDR1 reads PRHDT; CDR2 reads FYEKMQ (reference sequence). The V gene lost 1 base and the J gene lost 7 bases, with 5 bases spanning the gap. This CDR3 is 11 amino acids long. The CDR3 DNA follows: TGTGCCAGCAGCTTAGCGGGGGAGCAGTACTTC. Translating gives CASSLAGEQYF.

The rearrangement links TRBV6-5 to TRBJ2-2; a possible D gene is TRBD2 (5 bases). There are 14 residues in the CDR3. Germline-derived CDR1 and CDR2 are MNHEY and SVGAGI. Trimming left V 4 bases short and J 4 bases short, with 10 bases between. The CDR3 DNA reads as TGTGCCAGCAGTTTGACGGCGGGCACCGGGGAGCTGTTTTTT. Its translation is CASSLTAGTGELFF.

The CDR3 sequence is CASSPTSGAYEQYF. The CDR3 DNA sequence: TGTGCCAGCTCCCCAACTAGCGGGGCCTACGAGCAGTACTTC. The genes are TRBV18 and TRBJ2-7, with TRBD2 identical over 10 bases. Germline CDR1 reads KGHSH; CDR2 reads LQKENI. With 6 bases clipped from V and 2 bases from J, the junction kept 4 bases outside the gene matches. The CDR3 extends over 14 amino acids.

The V call is TRBV7-2, the J call TRBJ1-2; TRBD1 might be the D (5 bases). Per germline, CDR1 SGHTA and CDR2 FQGNSA. This CDR3 region has 17 residues. The ends were cut back, 1 base at V and 4 bases at J, with 19 bases in the middle. The CDR3 loop is CASSLGGGLGVGYGYTF. DNA of the CDR3: TGTGCCAGCAGCTTAGGGGGGGGACTCGGCGTTGGCTATGGCTACACCTTC.

CDR3 in amino acids: CASRITGLDTEAFF. The CDR3 nucleotides are TGTGCCAGCCGCATAACAGGGTTAGACACTGAAGCTTTCTTT. The gene calls are TRBV5-6 and TRBJ1-1, with D perhaps TRBD1 (6 bases). Trimming took 7 bases from V and 3 from J, leaving 16 bases between them. There are 14 residues in the CDR3. Germline CDR1 reads SGHDT; CDR2 reads YYEEEE.

This rearrangement joins TRBV7-9 to TRBJ1-5, with 7 bases aligning to TRBD1. This CDR3 comprises 16 residues. From germline, CDR1 is SEHNR and CDR2 FQNEAQ (reference sequence). Trimming removed 1 base from V and 1 base from J; junction bases left unmatched: 4. The CDR3 DNA follows: TGTGCCAGCAGCTTAGTTTCGGGACAGAGCAATCAGCCCCAGCATTTT. This encodes CASSLVSGQSNQPQHF.

The chain employs TRBV7-9 and TRBJ2-7; possibly TRBD2 for D (7 bases). The CDR3 loop spans 15 amino acids. Deletions cut 2 bases from V and 5 bases from J, with 16 bases between. Germline CDR1 reads SEHNR; CDR2 reads FQNEAQ (reference sequence). The CDR3 DNA sequence: TGTGCCAGCAGCTTAATTCACAGGGAGGGCAACGAGCAGTACTTC. It yields the protein CASSLIHREGNEQYF. The complete variable domain, with remaining parts taken from reference TRBV7-9 and TRBJ2-7, reads DTGVSQNPRHKITKRGQNVTFRCDPISEHNRLYWYRQTLGQGPEFLTYFQNEAQLEKSRLLSDRFSAERPKGSFSTLEIQRTEQGDSAMYLCASSLIHREGNEQYFGPGTRLTVT.

The rearrangement uses TRBV7-4 and TRBJ2-7; D is unresolved. The ends were cut back, 3 bases at V and 3 bases at J, with 9 bases in the middle. The germline CDR1 and CDR2 sequences are SGHVT and SQSDAQ. CDR3 size: 13 residues. The DNA of the CDR3 is TGTGCCAGCAGCTTTTTCTACGGCTACGAGCAGTACTTC. The encoded protein is CASSFFYGYEQYF.

The chain combines TRBV4-1 with TRBJ2-2, with D possibly being TRBD2 (5 bases). Germline V CDR1 and CDR2: MGHRA, YSYEKL. With 0 bases removed from V and 1 base from J, the gap between germline ends came to 21 bases. The CDR3 runs to 20 residues. The chain's CDR3 is CASSQDTVIGVRRNTGELFF. Written as DNA, the CDR3 is TGCGCCAGCAGCCAAGATACCGTGATCGGGGTACGGCGGAACACCGGGGAGCTGTTTTTT.

The chain uses TRBV29-1 and TRBJ1-2, with D possibly being TRBD1 (5 bases). The CDR3 contains 12 residues. Germline CDR1 is SQVTM and CDR2 is ANQGSEA. V lost 2 bases and J lost 8, with 12 bases in between. In DNA form, the CDR3 reads TGCAGCGTTGAACGGCAGGGTGGAGGCTACACCTTC. Residues: CSVERQGGGYTF.

The J gene is TRBJ2-7, the V gene TRBV9; D not resolved. The V gene lost 0 bases and the J gene lost 3 bases, with 13 bases spanning the gap. Per germline, CDR1 SGDLS and CDR2 YYNGEE. This CDR3 has 15 amino acids. CDR3 in DNA: TGTGCCAGCAGCGTAGGGTCACGCAGTGGCTACGAGCAGTACTTC. Protein: CASSVGSRSGYEQYF.

V usage is TRBV11-3 and J usage is TRBJ2-3; tentative D call: TRBD2 (6 bases). Germline loops: CDR1 SGHNT, CDR2 YENEEA. CDR3 length equals 15 residues. V was clipped by 0 bases and J by 6 bases, with 13 bases between them. CDR3 amino acids: CASSLDFGSGDTQYF. For the CDR3, the DNA is TGTGCCAGCAGCTTAGACTTCGGGAGCGGGGATACGCAGTATTTT.

The genes are TRBV29-1 and TRBJ2-7; 12 bases map to TRBD1. The CDR3 sequence is 13 residues long. Per the germline V gene, CDR1 is SQVTM and CDR2 is ANQGSEA. V shed 4 bases and J 5 bases; nucleotides not matched to a gene: 3. CDR3 region: CSVAGTGGDEQYF. The CDR3 DNA reads TGCAGCGTTGCCGGGACAGGGGGCGACGAGCAGTACTTC.

The J gene is TRBJ2-7, the V gene TRBV29-1; the D gene is possibly TRBD1 (5 bases). V lost 4 bases, J lost 3 bases, and 10 bases lay in between. The CDR3 has 12 amino acids. Germline CDR1 is SQVTM and CDR2 is ANQGSEA. The CDR3 DNA is TGCAGCGTTGTCGTCAGGGACTACGAGCAGTACTTC. Protein: CSVVVRDYEQYF.

The chain links TRBV6-6 to TRBJ2-7, with 9 nucleotides matching TRBD2. The germline CDR1 and CDR2 sequences are MNHNY and SVGAGI (reference sequence). V trimming: 2 bases; J trimming: 2 bases; junction bases outside the gene matches: 1. CDR3 size: 14 residues. The CDR3 nucleotides are TGTGCCAGCAGTTACGCGGGGGGGGCCTACGAGCAGTACTTC. Amino acids: CASSYAGGAYEQYF.

The J gene is TRBJ2-4, the V gene TRBV19; D is uncertain. The V end lost 4 bases, the J end lost 1 base, and 14 bases lay between the germline ends. This CDR3 comprises 16 residues. CDR1 is LNHDA and CDR2 is SQIVND in the germline V gene (reference sequence). The CDR3 sequence is CASSRRPPAAKNIQYF. The DNA of the CDR3 is TGTGCCAGTAGTAGGCGGCCCCCCGCGGCCAAAAACATTCAGTACTTC.

The chain has TRBV14 and TRBJ2-2, with 7 bases aligning to TRBD2. Looked up from germline, CDR1 is SGHDN and CDR2 is FVKESK. The CDR3 is 19 amino acids. Trimming at V came to 0 bases and at J to 5 bases, leaving 15 bases not matched to a gene. The DNA of the CDR3 is TGTGCCAGCAGCCAAGAGTGGATTGGGGCACCGGGAGGAACCGGGGAGCTGTTTTTT. It codes for CASSQEWIGAPGGTGELFF.

The genes are TRBV18 and TRBJ2-7; 7 positions agree with TRBD1. This CDR3 has 13 residues. Losses at the gene ends were 6 bases for V and 3 bases for J; bases not matched to a gene: 5. CDR1 and CDR2 (germline): KGHSH, LQKENI. DNA of the CDR3: TGTGCCAGCTCCTCTCGACAGGGCTACGAGCAGTACTTC. It translates to CASSSRQGYEQYF. The full variable domain, rest sourced from reference TRBV18 and TRBJ2-7, is NAGVMQNPRHLVRRRGQEARLRCSPMKGHSHVYWYRQLPEEGLKFMVYLQKENIIDESGMPKERFSAEFPKEGPSILRIQQVVRGDSAAYFCASSSRQGYEQYFGPGTRLTVT.